This TCR beta chain was retrieved from a study of cytomegalovirus exposure and HLA in healthy donors (dated by TCRdb to about 2017). Background for the entire study: An earlier analysis of roughly 500 of the donors reported 276 Gb of sequence data and about 120 million unique TCR beta sequences obtained from some 170 million T cells. The number of donors typed differed by locus, with about 620-630 for A, B, C, DRB1 and DQB1, around 500 for DQA1, some 570 for DPA1, and under 490 for DPB1. A later analysis re-analyzed previously published TCR beta repertoires from 550 to 700 donors and added high-resolution HLA genotyping to study TCR occurrence patterns. A separate validation cohort of 100 to 150 different subjects was used in addition to the approximately 640-subject first cohort. On average, around 240,000 unique TCR beta nucleotide sequences were sequenced per donor among more than 350 genotyped donors of the cohort, with approximately 18% of those sequences being non-productive. The study combined high-throughput TCR immunosequencing, statistical association of individual TCRs with disease status, and machine learning to predict cytomegalovirus infection status. Because of strong linkage in the cohort, four or five DR-DQ haplotypes were treated as single units for association and clustering. The study aimed to test whether signatures of past pathogen exposure could be identified by cataloging public T cell receptors. Donor age, sex, ethnicity and CMV serostatus were collected together with the repertoire data. Among the roughly 400 genotyped donors, around 79% belonged to the genetic ancestry cluster associated with self-reported Caucasian donors. An early release covering 550 to 650 HLA-typed donors comprised 250 to 350 gigabases of sequencing data and approximately 80 million unique TCR sequences. Every discovery cohort repertoire had been produced on one sequencing platform. Using immunosequencing, the study profiled T cell repertoires from some 670 subjects and related those repertoires to cytomegalovirus serostatus. A later genetic analysis took genome-wide SNP genotypes for about three fifths of the roughly 700 donors and used that subset as a discovery cohort. In the later analysis, no new phenotypic data were used to find candidate immune exposures; instead, reliance was placed on TCR beta sequences and their occurrence across donors. HLA typing included class I and class II loci at four-digit resolution. To decide whether each TCR beta V gene segment behaved as functional or pseudogenic, an earlier analysis of several hundred of the donors relied on high-throughput TCR beta sequencing. Overall results and qualifications from the work: In a later genetic analysis, fewer N-insertions in productive TCRs were reported among donors in an Asian-associated ancestry cluster than the roughly 640-donor mean. Specific HLA alleles were associated with 16,951 TCR beta sequences at a false discovery rate of 0.05 in a later analysis. Because counts were too low, roughly 17 rarely observed V segments, including chromosome 9 orphons, were left out of the earlier analysis of some 640 of the donors. Because HLA typing was unavailable for some donors at each locus, only the typed subset was used in association tests. The authors suggested that the approach could potentially be extended to other disease states and immunological phenotypes. In a later analysis, TCR association rates were found to vary across HLA loci, with the most associated TCRs seen for DRB1 alleles and the fewest for HLA-C alleles. CMV serostatus was the only immune exposure information available for the cohort. Some IMGT-functional V segments, including TRBV6-2 and TRBV6-3, could not be distinguished by the 87-base-pair reads and were therefore excluded. The study gave a list of 150 to 200 TCR beta chains associated with cytomegalovirus. In this cohort, only TCR beta chains were sequenced, and detectable features were limited by the absence of alpha or paired-chain data. A later analysis found that most CMV-associated TCR beta chains appeared HLA-restricted, with HLA associations seemingly driven largely by CMV exposure. A group of highly shared sequence variants was considered likely to be a technical artifact of the sequencing pipeline. A later analysis found that HLA-associated TCR beta chains were more clonally expanded and had lower generation probabilities than equally common non-associated chains. In an earlier analysis of over 550 of the donors, most TCR beta V segments were observed in productive rearrangements about 87% or about 30% of the time, broadly matching IMGT annotations. According to a later analysis, parvovirus B19, influenza, CMV and Epstein-Barr virus appeared linked to several top co-occurrence clusters. Linkage disequilibrium might explain the correlated functional status among segregating V segments, but an unknown experimental factor could not be ruled out. In vitro tests confirmed that a few of the cytomegalovirus-associated TCR beta chains recognize cytomegalovirus antigens. The classifier was reported to diagnose cytomegalovirus status with high specificity and sensitivity in both the original and validation cohorts. When HLA alleles, especially DR and DQ, strongly co-occurred, attributing TCR associations to individual alleles was difficult. While some public TCRs were present in many individuals, most TCR sequences turned up only very rarely across donors. A further reported finding was that TCR beta sequences accurately predicted the HLA-A and HLA-B alleles for most subjects in the first cohort. V-gene and J-gene trimming of TCR beta chains was associated with a missense DCLRE1C variant in a later genetic analysis, and the association was replicated in an independent cohort. Presence/absence analyses assumed roughly uniform sequencing depth across donors, an assumption that may not hold.

The cohort consisted of 600 or so healthy bone marrow donors. Cohort members were all nominally healthy when sampled, although unrecorded immune exposures were likely present. The donor was CMV seropositive and was included in the group of approximately 300 seropositive cohort members. A peripheral blood sample was collected from each donor, and TCR beta sequencing was performed on peripheral blood mononuclear cells. The Qiagen DNeasy Blood Extraction Kit was used to extract genomic DNA from the blood cell samples. Comments on this clone: Its antigen target is currently unknown. Nothing much larger sits one base from this clone, and base qualities are not available.

At the junction V is shortened by 5 bases and J by 4 bases, with 14 bases in between. Including cysteine and phenylalanine, the CDR3 has 13 amino acids. Of all the DNA, just the CDR3 is kept, 39 bases in frame from base 1. CDR1 is given as SQVTM and CDR2 as ANQGSEA, both from the germline V gene. The library came from the immunoSEQ multiplex PCR assay. A mixture of 60 forward primers for TCR Vbeta segments and 13 reverse primers for TCR Jbeta segments was used in the multiplex PCR. A multiplex PCR assay on genomic DNA amplified the CDR3 region of rearranged TCR beta genes. The Illumina HiSeq System was used to sequence the amplified TCR beta libraries as 87-base-pair reads. The study's own analysis went as follows. A later analysis tallied approximately 87 million unique TCR beta chains across the 666 repertoires, and about 12 million of those chains were shared by two or more donors. To remove PCR and sequencing errors, raw reads were error-corrected and collapsed into unique sequences using a nearest-neighbor algorithm that merged closely related sequences. Alignment of CDR3 sequences to IMGT reference sequences was used to assign V, D and J gene segments. For a sequence to be retained, a match of at least six nucleotides was required to both a V gene segment and a J gene segment. Rearrangements were classified as productive when the CDR3 lacked stop codons and remained in frame with V and J, and all other rearrangements were classified as non-productive. CDR3 was defined by IMGT convention, running from the second conserved V-encoded cysteine to the conserved J-encoded phenylalanine. The earlier analysis of some 540 of the donors excluded any sequence lacking an unambiguous match to a single V gene segment. In an earlier analysis of some 590 of the donors, a V segment was called functional when productive rearrangements were above 56.7%, and segregating when the standard deviation between donors exceeded 5%. A statistical classification framework was built to diagnose cytomegalovirus status from the catalog of TCR beta chain sequences. V and J gene assignment, in a later analysis, came from comparing TCR nucleotide sequences with IMGT/GENE-DB human TR gene sequences. A later analysis assigned CDR3 sequences and most-parsimonious VDJ recombination scenarios with the TCRdist pipeline. In a later analysis, each TCR beta chain was defined by its CDR3 amino acid sequence together with its V-gene family, and reads without a unique V-gene family were excluded. As a way to deal with suspected cross-contamination and a sequencing artifact, a later analysis dropped 640 or so nucleotide sequences that were highly shared and had low generation probability. In a later analysis, a clonal expansion index for each public chain was calculated from normalized within-repertoire ranks of inferred template counts. A later analysis computed generation probabilities with a VDJ recombination model fitted to out-of-frame rearrangements, and checked the results against IGoR. In a later analysis, TCR-TCR, TCR-HLA and TCR-CMV co-occurrence was scored with hypergeometric tests, and a repertoire-size bias correction was applied to TCR pairs. To estimate false discovery rates, a later analysis permuted the HLA or CMV assignments 20 times. In a later analysis, co-occurring TCRs were grouped with DBSCAN, and TCRdist sequence similarity was added when clustering was performed within HLA-allele-positive subsets. For co-occurrence clustering, repertoires with fewer than 30,000 or more than 120,000 public chains were excluded, along with four or five repertoires with anomalous nucleotide sharing. TCRdb's version of the immuneACCESS table is confined to in-frame rearrangements and falls short of the full clone set. An unresolved V gene accounts for under half of the shortfall where checked; the remainder is of unknown origin. The V and J calls and clone size are taken from that table; D and trimming were inferred from the DNA. Recorded for this sample are roughly 100,000 clones; around 70% of them occurred a single time. About 16% of the sample comes from the top ten.

Sequenced sample: PBMCs. This chain is built from TRBV29-1 and TRBJ1-1; no D gene call is confident. This TCR came from a woman in her 50s in good health and CMV-seropositive. The nucleotide sequence reads TGCAGCGTTCAATCCCCCGGTGGCACTGAAGCTTTCTTT. It translates to CSVQSPGGTEAFF.